These 21 T cell receptor beta chains originate from one sample sequenced in a study of T cells after yellow fever vaccination. TCRdb recomputed calls from the 5' RACE reads with MiXCR, one row per CDR3 protein. The profile shows some 110,000 distinct CDR3 sequences, approximately 8.4% of them singletons. This material consisted of CD8+ T cells sorted from PBMCs, taken 45 days after the yellow fever booster vaccination. These receptors came from a man aged 25 to 45 who received the YFV17D yellow fever vaccine.

This clonotype has just a few counts. The V and J genes are TRBV19 and TRBJ1-5; D perhaps matches TRBD1 (5 bases). Germline V CDR1 and CDR2: LNHDA, SQIVND (reference sequence). The CDR3 loop spans 16 amino acids. Trimming pared 3 bases from V and 0 bases from J, leaving 12 bases between. The CDR3 coding sequence is TGTGCCAGTAGTATTTTGGACACGTTTAGCAATCAGCCCCAGCATTTT. Its translation: CASSILDTFSNQPQHF. The full variable domain, completed using reference TRBV19 and TRBJ1-5, is DGGITQSPKYLFRKEGQNVTLSCEQNLNHDAMYWYRQDPGQGLRLIYYSQIVNDFQKGDIAEGYSVSREKKESFPLTVTSAQKNPTAFYLCASSILDTFSNQPQHFGDGTRLSIL.

This clonotype was observed at least ten times. The V call is TRBV7-9, the J call TRBJ2-1, with TRBD1 as a possible D gene (5 bases). Germline-derived CDR1 and CDR2 are SEHNR and FQNEAQ (reference sequence). CDR3 size: 13 residues. The V and J ends lost 1 base and 8 bases respectively, with 9 bases between them. The CDR3 is CASSLVLGDEQFF. CDR3 in DNA: TGTGCCAGCAGCTTAGTCTTAGGGGATGAGCAGTTCTTC.

The table lists this clonotype with many counts. The rearrangement links TRBV28 to TRBJ2-7, with D possibly being TRBD1 or TRBD2 (6 bases each). CDR1 and CDR2 from the germline V gene are MDHEN and SYDVKM. Trimming left V 7 bases short and J 5 bases short, with 18 bases between. The CDR3 sequence is 14 residues long. The CDR3 DNA follows: TGTGCCAGCAACGGCGAGGGGGGCGTAGACGAGCAGTACTTC. This translates into CASNGEGGVDEQYF.

By sample share, this clonotype is medium-sized. The genes are TRBV7-8 and TRBJ2-1, with D unclear. Looked up from germline, CDR1 is SGHVS and CDR2 is FQNEAQ. Trimming stripped 1 base from V and 6 bases from J, with 7 bases between. There are 13 residues in the CDR3. In DNA form, the CDR3 reads TGTGCCAGCAGCTTAGAATTGGGCAATGAGCAGTTCTTC. Amino acids: CASSLELGNEQFF.

This clonotype has at least ten counts. V usage is TRBV5-1 and J usage is TRBJ2-1, with TRBD1 matching 9 bases. This CDR3 is 16 amino acids long. Per germline, CDR1 SGHRS and CDR2 YFSETQ. V gave up 4 bases and J gave up 10 bases; unmatched junction bases: 15. The CDR3 DNA sequence: TGCGCCAGCAGCGAATTCGCCGGGACAGGGATCGGGGAGCAGTTCTTC. This translates into CASSEFAGTGIGEQFF.

This clonotype was seen at least ten times. The rearrangement links TRBV4-2 to TRBJ2-3; unclear D gene. Trimming took 3 bases from V and 5 from J, leaving 18 bases between them. The germline V gene encodes CDR1 LGHNA and CDR2 YNFKEQ. The length of the CDR3 is 16 residues. CDR3 amino acids: CASSHPRDPAVDTQYF. The CDR3 DNA is TGTGCCAGCAGCCACCCTCGCGACCCTGCGGTAGATACGCAGTATTTT.

The sample holds many counts of this clonotype. The chain is built from TRBV7-9 and TRBJ2-5, with D unresolved. CDR1 is SEHNR and CDR2 is FQNEAQ in the germline V gene (reference sequence). V dropped 5 bases and J dropped 5 bases, with 12 bases sitting between them. There are 13 residues in the CDR3. The chain's CDR3 is CASSPGSWETQYF. The CDR3 nucleotides are TGTGCCAGCAGCCCGGGTAGCTGGGAGACCCAGTACTTC.

The J gene is TRBJ2-7, the V gene TRBV2; 7 bases agree with TRBD1. This CDR3 region has 14 residues. The germline gives CDR1 SNHLY, CDR2 FYNNEI. V trimming: 2 bases; J trimming: 2 bases; junction bases outside the gene matches: 3. CDR3 DNA: TGTGCCAGCAGTGAATGGGACAGAACCTACGAGCAGTACTTC. It yields the protein CASSEWDRTYEQYF. The full variable domain, its missing parts supplied by reference TRBV2 and TRBJ2-7, is EPEVTQTPSHQVTQMGQEVILRCVPISNHLYFYWYRQILGQKVEFLVSFYNNEISEKSEIFDDQFSVERPDGSNFTLKIRSTKLEDSAMYFCASSEWDRTYEQYFGPGTRLTVT.

V and J are TRBV6-2 or TRBV6-3 and TRBJ2-1; D is unresolved. The CDR3 consists of 13 residues. Germline V gives CDR1 MNHEY, CDR2 SVGEGT. V was pared by 8 bases and J by 8 bases, with 16 bases between. The CDR3 bases are TGTGCCAGCTGCGGCGTCGGGTGGGATGAGCAGTTCTTC. Residues: CASCGVGWDEQFF.

This clonotype has ten or more counts. This chain joins TRBV20-1 and TRBJ2-5; no clear D. Trimming removed 1 base at V and 4 bases at J, with 16 bases between. CDR1 is DFQATT, CDR2 SNEGSKA, per germline (reference sequence). The CDR3 extends over 15 amino acids. The CDR3 reads CSARAAQSIIETQYF. CDR3 DNA: TGCAGTGCTAGAGCGGCACAGTCGATTATAGAGACCCAGTACTTC.

This clonotype was seen at least ten times. The DNA for the CDR3 is TGTGCCAGCAGTCCGATAGACAGAATGAACACTGAAGCTTTCTTT. This encodes CASSPIDRMNTEAFF. This sequence joins TRBV27 and TRBJ1-1; TRBD1 is a possible D gene (5 bases). The CDR3 extends over 15 amino acids. Germline-derived CDR1 and CDR2 are MNHEY and SMNVEV (reference sequence). V gave up 5 bases and J gave up 0 bases, with 13 bases separating them.

This clonotype was seen at least ten times. The chain has TRBV7-9 and TRBJ2-1; a possible D gene is TRBD2 (6 bases). CDR3 length: 15 amino acids. CDR1 and CDR2 (germline): SEHNR, FQNEAQ (reference sequence). V was clipped by 6 bases and J by 5 bases, with 17 bases between them. As DNA, the CDR3 is TGTGCCAGCAGACCAGCGGGTATAGCACACAATGAGCAGTTCTTC. Translating gives CASRPAGIAHNEQFF. Supplemented by reference TRBV7-9 and TRBJ2-1, the full variable domain reads DTGVSQNPRHKITKRGQNVTFRCDPISEHNRLYWYRQTLGQGPEFLTYFQNEAQLEKSRLLSDRFSAERPKGSFSTLEIQRTEQGDSAMYLCASRPAGIAHNEQFFGPGTRLTVL.

The chain couples TRBV4-3 to TRBJ2-1, with D tentatively TRBD2 (6 bases). The V end lost 4 bases, the J end lost 3 bases, and 19 bases lay between the germline ends. Germline CDR1 is LGHNA and CDR2 is YSLEER. The CDR3 loop spans 17 amino acids. CDR3 in amino acids: CASSPTTGSWIYNEQFF. The DNA of the CDR3 is TGCGCCAGCAGCCCTACTACCGGGAGTTGGATCTACAATGAGCAGTTCTTC.

This clonotype was observed at least ten times. This chain connects TRBV5-1 to TRBJ2-1, with TRBD1 matching over 8 bases. Germline CDR1 SGHRS, CDR2 YFSETQ. V shed 3 bases, J shed 2 bases, and the junction held 4 bases outside the gene matches. This CDR3 spans 15 amino acids. CDR3 protein: CASSWTGSTYNEQFF. CDR3 nucleotides: TGCGCCAGCAGCTGGACAGGGTCAACCTACAATGAGCAGTTCTTC.

The table lists this clonotype with many counts. V usage is TRBV20-1 and J usage is TRBJ2-7, with 7 bases matching TRBD2. CDR1 and CDR2 (germline): DFQATT, SNEGSKA (reference sequence). Germline trimming cut 6 bases from V and 5 bases from J; bases unmatched to any gene: 13. The length of the CDR3 is 14 residues. CDR3 sequence reads: CSAQKGGTANEQYF. For the CDR3, the DNA is TGCAGTGCCCAGAAGGGAGGGACGGCTAACGAGCAGTACTTC.

This clonotype was counted ten times or more. The rearrangement joins TRBV20-1 to TRBJ2-1; 7 bases agree with TRBD2. CDR1 and CDR2 from the germline V gene are DFQATT and SNEGSKA (reference sequence). The CDR3 sequence is 12 residues long. J gave up 13 bases and V 1 base, and 7 bases lay outside the gene matches. The CDR3 nucleotides are TGCAGTGCTAGAGGACTAGCTCTTAGCCAGTTCTTC. Encoded protein: CSARGLALSQFF.

This clonotype has at least ten counts. The chain recombines TRBV29-1 with TRBJ2-1; 8 bases line up with TRBD1. Germline CDR1 SQVTM, CDR2 ANQGSEA. The CDR3 length is 20 residues. Losses at the gene ends were 3 bases for V and 3 bases for J; bases not matched to a gene: 22. The DNA for the CDR3 is TGCAGCGTTGAGCTAACCTACCCCGAGTGGACAGGGACGGACTACAATGAGCAGTTCTTC. Encoded protein: CSVELTYPEWTGTDYNEQFF.

This clonotype was seen repeatedly, ten times or more. The J gene is TRBJ2-1, the V gene TRBV5-1, with 11 positions matching TRBD2. The CDR3 totals 19 residues. CDR1 is SGHRS and CDR2 is YFSETQ in the germline V gene. J was trimmed by 0 bases and V by 2 bases; bases with no gene match: 10. CDR3 bases: TGCGCCAGCAGCTTAGGACTAGCGGGCGCTCTTCGCTCCTACAATGAGCAGTTCTTC. It codes for CASSLGLAGALRSYNEQFF.

This clonotype was observed many times. The chain recombines TRBV4-2 with TRBJ2-1; D might be TRBD1 or TRBD2, each matching 5 bases. CDR1 and CDR2 (germline): LGHNA, YNFKEQ. The length of the CDR3 is 17 residues. Trimming removed 1 base from V and 2 bases from J, with 15 bases in between. The CDR3 DNA reads as TGTGCCAGCAGCCAAGTACTTCTGGGGGATCCCTACAATGAGCAGTTCTTC. Translation: CASSQVLLGDPYNEQFF.

This clonotype appeared a few times. This rearrangement joins TRBV6-6 to TRBJ2-6; a weak D match, TRBD2 (5 bases). Looked up from germline, CDR1 is MNHNY and CDR2 is SVGAGI (reference sequence). Trimming stripped 11 bases from V and 0 bases from J, with 8 bases between. CDR3 length: 13 amino acids. CDR3: CAAGGSGANVLTF. Written as DNA, the CDR3 is TGTGCCGCCGGAGGCTCTGGGGCCAACGTCCTGACTTTC.

This clonotype was seen repeatedly, ten times or more. The genes are TRBV20-1 and TRBJ2-5; 7 bases agree with TRBD2. Germline V lookup: CDR1 DFQATT, CDR2 SNEGSKA (reference sequence). With 0 bases clipped from V and 7 bases from J, the junction kept 2 bases outside the gene matches. The CDR3 loop spans 12 amino acids. CDR3 bases: TGCAGTGCTAGAGATCAGCGGGGGACCCAGTACTTC. Its translation: CSARDQRGTQYF.